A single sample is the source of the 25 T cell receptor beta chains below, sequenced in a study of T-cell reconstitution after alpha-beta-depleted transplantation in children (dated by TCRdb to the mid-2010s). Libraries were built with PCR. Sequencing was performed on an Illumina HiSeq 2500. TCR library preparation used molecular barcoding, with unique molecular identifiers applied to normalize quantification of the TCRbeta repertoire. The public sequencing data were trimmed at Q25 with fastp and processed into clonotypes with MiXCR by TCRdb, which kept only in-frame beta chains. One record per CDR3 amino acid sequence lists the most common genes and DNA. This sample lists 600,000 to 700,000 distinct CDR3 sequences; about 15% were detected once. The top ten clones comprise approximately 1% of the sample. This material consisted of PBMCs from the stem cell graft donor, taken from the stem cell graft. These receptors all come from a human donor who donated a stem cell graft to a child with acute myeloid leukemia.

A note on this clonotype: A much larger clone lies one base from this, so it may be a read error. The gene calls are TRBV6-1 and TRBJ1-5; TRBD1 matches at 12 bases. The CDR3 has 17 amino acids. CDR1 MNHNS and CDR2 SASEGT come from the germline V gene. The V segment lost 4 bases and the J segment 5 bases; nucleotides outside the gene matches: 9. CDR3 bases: TGTGCCAGCAGTGTTGGGACAGGGGGCTCATTTGATCAGCCCCAGCATTTT. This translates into CASSVGTGGSFDQPQHF.

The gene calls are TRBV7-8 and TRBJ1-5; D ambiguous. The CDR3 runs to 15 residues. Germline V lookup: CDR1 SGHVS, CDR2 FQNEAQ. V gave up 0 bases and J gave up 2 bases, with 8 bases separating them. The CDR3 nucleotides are TGTGCCAGCAGCTTAGCGCAGGCGCGCAATCAGCCCCAGCATTTT. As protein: CASSLAQARNQPQHF. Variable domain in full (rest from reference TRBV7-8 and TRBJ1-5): GAGVSQSPRYKVAKRGQDVALRCDPISGHVSLFWYQQALGQGPEFLTYFQNEAQLDKSGLPSDRFFAERPEGSVSTLKIQRTQQEDSAVYLCASSLAQARNQPQHFGDGTRLSIL.

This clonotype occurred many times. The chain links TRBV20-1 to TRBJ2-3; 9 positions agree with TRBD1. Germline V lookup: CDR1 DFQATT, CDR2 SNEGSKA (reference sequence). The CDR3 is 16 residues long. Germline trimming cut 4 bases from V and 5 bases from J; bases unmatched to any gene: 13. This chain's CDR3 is CSATPNRDRDRDTQYF. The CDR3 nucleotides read TGCAGTGCTACCCCCAACCGGGACAGGGATAGAGATACGCAGTATTTT.

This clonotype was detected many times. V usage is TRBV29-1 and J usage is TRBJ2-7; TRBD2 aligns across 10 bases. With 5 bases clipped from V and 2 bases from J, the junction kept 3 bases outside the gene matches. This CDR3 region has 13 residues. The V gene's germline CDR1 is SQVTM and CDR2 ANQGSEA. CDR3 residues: CSVNSGGAYEQYF. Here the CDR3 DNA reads TGCAGCGTTAACAGCGGGGGGGCCTACGAGCAGTACTTC.

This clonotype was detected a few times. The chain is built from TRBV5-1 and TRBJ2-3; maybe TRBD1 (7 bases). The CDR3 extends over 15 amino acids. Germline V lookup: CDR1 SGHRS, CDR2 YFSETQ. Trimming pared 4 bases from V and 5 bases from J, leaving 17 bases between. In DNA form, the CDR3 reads TGCGCCAGCAGCGCAGACAGGGAGGAACGAGATACGCAGTATTTT. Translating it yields CASSADREERDTQYF.

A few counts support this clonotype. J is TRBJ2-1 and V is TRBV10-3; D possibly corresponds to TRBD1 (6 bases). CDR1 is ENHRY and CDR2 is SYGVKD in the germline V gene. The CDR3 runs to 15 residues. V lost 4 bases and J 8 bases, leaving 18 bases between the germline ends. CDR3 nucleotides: TGTGCCATCAGTGCAGGGACAAGGAGTATCGATGAGCAGTTCTTC. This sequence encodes CAISAGTRSIDEQFF.

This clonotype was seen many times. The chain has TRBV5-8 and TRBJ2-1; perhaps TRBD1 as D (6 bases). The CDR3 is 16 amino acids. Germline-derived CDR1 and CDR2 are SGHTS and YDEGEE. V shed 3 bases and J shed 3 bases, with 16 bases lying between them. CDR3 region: CASSSVRGRIYNEQFF. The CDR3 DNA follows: TGTGCCAGCAGCTCGGTCAGGGGACGGATCTACAATGAGCAGTTCTTC.

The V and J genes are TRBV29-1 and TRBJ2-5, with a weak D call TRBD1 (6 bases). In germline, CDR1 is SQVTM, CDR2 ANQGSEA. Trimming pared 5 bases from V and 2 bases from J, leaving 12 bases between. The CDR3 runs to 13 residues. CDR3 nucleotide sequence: TGCAGCGTTTCTTTTGGACAGCAAGAGACCCAGTACTTC. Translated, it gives CSVSFGQQETQYF. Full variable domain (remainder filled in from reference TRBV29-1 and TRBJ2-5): SAVISQKPSRDICQRGTSLTIQCQVDSQVTMMFWYRQQPGQSLTLIATANQGSEATYESGFVIDKFPISRPNLTFSTLTVSNMSPEDSSIYLCSVSFGQQETQYFGPGTRLLVL.

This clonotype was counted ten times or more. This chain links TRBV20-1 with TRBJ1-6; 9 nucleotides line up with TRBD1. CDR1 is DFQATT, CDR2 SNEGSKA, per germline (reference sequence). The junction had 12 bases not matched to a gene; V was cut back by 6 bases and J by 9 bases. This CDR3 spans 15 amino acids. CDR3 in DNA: TGCAGTGCCCCCCCATCGGGGACAGGGCGTTCACCCCTCCACTTT. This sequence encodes CSAPPSGTGRSPLHF.

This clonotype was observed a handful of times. The CDR3 loop is CASSLGTGVQETQYF. In DNA, the CDR3 is TGTGCCAGCAGCTTGGGGACAGGGGTCCAAGAGACCCAGTACTTC. V gene TRBV7-9 combines with J gene TRBJ2-5; 10 positions match TRBD1. This CDR3 contains 15 residues. Germline V lookup: CDR1 SEHNR, CDR2 FQNEAQ (reference sequence). V lost 3 bases, J lost 1 base, and 2 bases stayed unmatched.

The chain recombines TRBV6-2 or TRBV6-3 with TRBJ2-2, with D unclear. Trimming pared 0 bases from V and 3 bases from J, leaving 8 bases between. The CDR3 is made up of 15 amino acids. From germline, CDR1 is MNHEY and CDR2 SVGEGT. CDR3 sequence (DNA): TGTGCCAGCAGTTACTCCACCGTGGACACCGGGGAGCTGTTTTTT. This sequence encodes CASSYSTVDTGELFF.

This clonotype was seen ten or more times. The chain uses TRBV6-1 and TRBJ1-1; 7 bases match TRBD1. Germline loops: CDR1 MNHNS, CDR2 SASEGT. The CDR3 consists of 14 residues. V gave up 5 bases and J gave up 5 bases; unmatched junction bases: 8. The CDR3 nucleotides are TGTGCCAGCAGTAGAGACAGGGTGGAGACTGAAGCTTTCTTT. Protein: CASSRDRVETEAFF.

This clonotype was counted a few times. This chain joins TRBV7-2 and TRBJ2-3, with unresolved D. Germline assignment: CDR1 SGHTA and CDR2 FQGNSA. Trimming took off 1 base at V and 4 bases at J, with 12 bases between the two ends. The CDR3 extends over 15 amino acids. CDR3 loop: CASSLVRGAADTQYF. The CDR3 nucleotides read TGTGCCAGCAGCTTAGTCAGAGGAGCCGCAGATACGCAGTATTTT.

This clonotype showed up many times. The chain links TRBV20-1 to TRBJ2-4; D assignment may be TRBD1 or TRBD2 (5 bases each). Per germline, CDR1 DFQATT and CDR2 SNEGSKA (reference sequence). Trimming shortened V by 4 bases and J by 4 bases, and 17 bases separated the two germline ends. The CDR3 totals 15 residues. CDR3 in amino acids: CSATLGVIEKNIQYF. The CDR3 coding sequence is TGCAGTGCTACTTTGGGGGTGATAGAAAAAAACATTCAGTACTTC.

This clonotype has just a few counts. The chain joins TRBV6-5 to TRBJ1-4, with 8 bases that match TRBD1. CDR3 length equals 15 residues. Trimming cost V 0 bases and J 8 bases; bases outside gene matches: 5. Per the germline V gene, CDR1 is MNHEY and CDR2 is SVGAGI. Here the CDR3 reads CASSYSRQGKEKLFF. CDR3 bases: TGTGCCAGCAGTTACTCGAGACAGGGGAAGGAAAAACTGTTTTTT.

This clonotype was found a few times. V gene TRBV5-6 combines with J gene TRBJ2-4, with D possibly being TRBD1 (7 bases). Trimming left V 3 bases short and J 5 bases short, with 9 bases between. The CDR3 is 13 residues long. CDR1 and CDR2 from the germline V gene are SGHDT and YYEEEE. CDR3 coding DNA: TGTGCCAGCAGCTGGAGGGGGCAAAACATTCAGTACTTC. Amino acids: CASSWRGQNIQYF.

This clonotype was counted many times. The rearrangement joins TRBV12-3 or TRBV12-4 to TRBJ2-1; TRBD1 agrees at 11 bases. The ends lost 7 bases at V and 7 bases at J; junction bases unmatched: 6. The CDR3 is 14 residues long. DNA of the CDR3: TGTGCCAGCACCTTCGGACAGGGGGCTAATGAGCAGTTCTTC. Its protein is CASTFGQGANEQFF.

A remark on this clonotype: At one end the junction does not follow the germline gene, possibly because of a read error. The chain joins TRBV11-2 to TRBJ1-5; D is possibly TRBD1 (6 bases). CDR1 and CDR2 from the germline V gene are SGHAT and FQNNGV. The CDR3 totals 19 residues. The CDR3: CASRDTTGWGQIGNHPQHF. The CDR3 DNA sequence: TGTGCCAGCAGAGACACGACAGGTTGGGGGCAAATTGGTAATCATCCCCAGCATTTT.

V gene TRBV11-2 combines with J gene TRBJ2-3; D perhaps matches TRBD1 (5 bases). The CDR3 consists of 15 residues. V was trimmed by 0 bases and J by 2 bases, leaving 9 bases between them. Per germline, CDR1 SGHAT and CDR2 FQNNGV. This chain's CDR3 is CASSLETGFTDTQYF. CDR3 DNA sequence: TGTGCCAGCAGCTTAGAAACAGGTTTCACAGATACGCAGTATTTT.

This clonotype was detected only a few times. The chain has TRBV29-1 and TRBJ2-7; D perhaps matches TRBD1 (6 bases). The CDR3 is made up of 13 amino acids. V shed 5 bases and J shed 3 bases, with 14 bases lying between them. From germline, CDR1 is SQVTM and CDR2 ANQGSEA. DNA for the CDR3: TGCAGCGTTCGCCGGGACACGTTCTACGAGCAGTACTTC. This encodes CSVRRDTFYEQYF.

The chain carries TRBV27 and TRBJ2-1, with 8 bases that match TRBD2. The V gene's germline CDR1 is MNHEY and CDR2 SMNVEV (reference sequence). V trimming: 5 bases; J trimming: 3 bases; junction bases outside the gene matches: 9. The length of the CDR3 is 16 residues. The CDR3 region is CASSPPQRGNYNEQFF. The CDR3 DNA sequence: TGTGCCAGCAGTCCCCCCCAGCGGGGGAACTACAATGAGCAGTTCTTC.

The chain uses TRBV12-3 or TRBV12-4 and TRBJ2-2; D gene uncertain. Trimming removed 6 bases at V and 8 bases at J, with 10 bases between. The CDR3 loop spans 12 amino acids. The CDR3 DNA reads TGTGCCAGCAGACCGCGGAATGGGGAGCTGTTTTTT. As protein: CASRPRNGELFF.

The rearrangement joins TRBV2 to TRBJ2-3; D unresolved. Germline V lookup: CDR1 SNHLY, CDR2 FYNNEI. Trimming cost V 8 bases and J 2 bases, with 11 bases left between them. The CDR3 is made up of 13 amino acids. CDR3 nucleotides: TGTGCCAGCCTGGCTCGGAACACAGATACGCAGTATTTT. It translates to CASLARNTDTQYF.

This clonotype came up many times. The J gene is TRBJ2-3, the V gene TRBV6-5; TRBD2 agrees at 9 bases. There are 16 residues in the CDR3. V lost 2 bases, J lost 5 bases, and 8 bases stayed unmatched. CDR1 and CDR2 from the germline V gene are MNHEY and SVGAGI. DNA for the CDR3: TGTGCCAGCAGTTACACGGGCGGGGGGGCAAGAGATACGCAGTATTTT. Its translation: CASSYTGGGARDTQYF.

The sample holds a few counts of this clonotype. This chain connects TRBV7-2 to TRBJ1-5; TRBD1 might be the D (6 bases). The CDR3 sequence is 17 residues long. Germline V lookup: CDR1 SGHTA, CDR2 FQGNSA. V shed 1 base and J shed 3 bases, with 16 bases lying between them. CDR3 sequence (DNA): TGTGCCAGCAGCTTAGTGCAGGGGAACCTTCCCAATCAGCCCCAGCATTTT. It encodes CASSLVQGNLPNQPQHF. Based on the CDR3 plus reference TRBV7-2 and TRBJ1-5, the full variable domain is GAGVSQSPSNKVTEKGKDVELRCDPISGHTALYWYRQSLGQGLEFLIYFQGNSAPDKSGLPSDRFSAERTGGSVSTLTIQRTQQEDSAVYLCASSLVQGNLPNQPQHFGDGTRLSIL.